These 23 T cell receptor beta chains share one sample of origin, sequenced in a study of T cells in Graves' hyperthyroidism and ophthalmopathy. Amplification yielded TCR beta CDR3 regions, with RNA transcripts as the source. RT-PCR in the first round (using the HTBI primer set) targeted the TCR CDR3. TCRdb re-called the multiplex PCR reads with MiXCR, one entry per CDR3 protein. The sample yields around 600,000 distinct CDR3 sequences, approximately 15% seen once. Sequencing was performed on blood. The receptor set was obtained from a woman aged 18 to 35 with Graves' ophthalmopathy.

This clonotype was observed many times. The chain links TRBV11-3 to TRBJ1-1; tentative D call: TRBD1 (6 bases). CDR3 size: 19 residues. Trimming took 3 bases from V and 3 from J, leaving 26 bases between them. CDR1 and CDR2 (germline): SGHNT, YENEEA. The CDR3 region is CASSLKAGSGGAEDTEAFF. Written as DNA, the CDR3 is TGTGCCAGCAGCTTGAAAGCGGGAAGTGGGGGCGCAGAGGACACTGAAGCTTTCTTT.

As for this clonotype: A read error may explain this, as a much larger clone is one base away. The rearrangement joins TRBV28 to TRBJ2-7, with 13 bases matching TRBD2. The germline V gene encodes CDR1 MDHEN and CDR2 SYDVKM. CDR3 length: 16 residues. V lost 3 bases, J lost 7 bases, and 9 bases stayed unmatched. This CDR3 is CASSLTGTSGNYEQYF. Written as DNA, the CDR3 is TGTGCCAGCAGTTTGACCGGGACTAGCGGGAATTATGAGCAGTACTTC.

This clonotype was detected only a few times. At one boundary the junction diverges from the germline segment, which might be a read error. The rearrangement links TRBV7-9 to TRBJ1-5; 7 positions match TRBD1. In germline, CDR1 is SEHNR, CDR2 FQNEAQ (reference sequence). The CDR3 is 14 amino acids. CDR3 sequence reads: CACSVTGHNQPQHF. The CDR3 bases are TGTGCCTGCAGCGTGACAGGGCACAATCAGCCCCAGCATTTT.

This clonotype was observed at least ten times. The rearrangement joins TRBV9 to TRBJ1-5; D possibly corresponds to TRBD1 (6 bases). The CDR3 runs to 14 residues. The V gene's germline CDR1 is SGDLS and CDR2 YYNGEE. V was trimmed by 3 bases and J by 2 bases, leaving 9 bases between them. The CDR3 bases are TGTGCCAGCAGCGAAACAGGGCGCAATCAGCCCCAGCATTTT. This gives the protein CASSETGRNQPQHF.

This clonotype was seen more than once but under ten times. The chain combines TRBV9 with TRBJ2-5, with D unclear. The CDR3 has 14 amino acids. Germline CDR1 is SGDLS and CDR2 is YYNGEE. Trimming stripped 0 bases from V and 4 bases from J, with 10 bases between. As DNA, the CDR3 is TGTGCCAGCAGCGTAGACCCCAAGCGAGAGACCCAGTACTTC. Translating gives CASSVDPKRETQYF.

The V and J genes are TRBV4-3 and TRBJ1-1, with unresolved D. V was clipped by 0 bases and J by 1 base, with 12 bases between them. The germline V gene has CDR1 LGHNA and CDR2 YSLEER. The CDR3 has 16 amino acids. The CDR3 reads CASSQDGGRRNTEAFF. As DNA, the CDR3 is TGCGCCAGCAGCCAAGACGGCGGACGGAGGAACACTGAAGCTTTCTTT.

This clonotype has at least ten counts. This CDR3 reads CASSRGEVSGRGDTQYF. CDR3 DNA: TGTGCCAGCAGCAGGGGCGAGGTGAGCGGGAGAGGTGATACGCAGTATTTT. This chain joins TRBV7-2 and TRBJ2-3, with TRBD2 identical over 8 bases. V was clipped by 5 bases and J by 6 bases; unmatched bases: 16. CDR3 length equals 17 residues. Per the germline V gene, CDR1 is SGHTA and CDR2 is FQGNSA.

The gene calls are TRBV7-6 and TRBJ1-2; the D is unclear. CDR1 is SGHVS, CDR2 FNYEAQ, per germline. The V and J ends lost 2 bases and 6 bases respectively, with 13 bases between them. The CDR3 extends over 14 amino acids. CDR3 in amino acids: CASSLRGGVDGYTF. Written as DNA, the CDR3 is TGTGCCAGCAGCTTACGGGGAGGTGTAGATGGCTACACCTTC.

The V and J genes are TRBV4-1 and TRBJ1-5, with TRBD1 matching over 9 bases. CDR3 length: 15 residues. J gave up 3 bases and V 5 bases, and 5 bases lay outside the gene matches. CDR1 is MGHRA and CDR2 is YSYEKL in the germline V gene. CDR3 loop: CASSSGQGPNQPQHF. For the CDR3, the DNA is TGCGCCAGCAGCAGTGGACAGGGGCCCAATCAGCCCCAGCATTTT.

This chain connects TRBV4-3 to TRBJ2-7; 8 nucleotides align to TRBD1. CDR1 is LGHNA and CDR2 is YSLEER in the germline V gene. V was pared by 3 bases and J by 4 bases, with 8 bases of the junction left unmatched. The CDR3 is 15 residues long. CDR3 bases: TGCGCCAGCAGCCAGTGGGACAGGCAAGAATACGAGCAGTACTTC. Translating gives CASSQWDRQEYEQYF.

The chain combines TRBV7-2 with TRBJ2-7; D uncertain. Germline V gene data show CDR1 as SGHTA and CDR2 as FQGNSA. The CDR3 consists of 15 residues. Trimming took off 2 bases at V and 2 bases at J, with 13 bases between the two ends. The CDR3 nucleotides are TGTGCCAGCAGCTTATGGATTTGGATCCCCTACGAGCAGTACTTC. Its protein product is CASSLWIWIPYEQYF.

Only a few counts were recorded for this clonotype. The chain combines TRBV6-1 with TRBJ2-7; D is perhaps TRBD1 or TRBD2 (6 bases each). The CDR3 loop spans 16 amino acids. V was trimmed by 7 bases and J by 0 bases, leaving 19 bases between them. Germline CDR1 is MNHNS and CDR2 is SASEGT. CDR3 sequence reads: CASTTRLKQGSYEQYF. Written as DNA, the CDR3 is TGTGCCAGCACGACTAGGTTAAAACAGGGCTCCTACGAGCAGTACTTC.

The chain uses TRBV9 and TRBJ2-2, with 7 bases that match TRBD2. Trimming at V came to 0 bases and at J to 3 bases, leaving 2 bases not matched to a gene. Germline values: CDR1 SGDLS, CDR2 YYNGEE. The CDR3 totals 15 residues. The CDR3 DNA sequence: TGTGCCAGCAGCGTAGTGGCGGGAGACACCGGGGAGCTGTTTTTT. It encodes CASSVVAGDTGELFF.

The sample holds many counts of this clonotype. The J gene is TRBJ2-5, the V gene TRBV28; 8 nucleotides agree with TRBD1. The germline gives CDR1 MDHEN, CDR2 SYDVKM. The V and J ends lost 6 bases and 6 bases, in that order; junction bases with no gene match: 6. The CDR3 has 13 amino acids. The CDR3 nucleotides read TGTGCCAGCAGAGCAGGGGGCCGGAAGACCCAGTACTTC. It yields the protein CASRAGGRKTQYF.

The rearrangement links TRBV7-2 to TRBJ1-3; TRBD1 might be the D (6 bases). Germline-derived CDR1 and CDR2 are SGHTA and FQGNSA. CDR3 length equals 15 residues. Trimming removed 4 bases at V and 0 bases at J, with 10 bases between. This CDR3 is CASSSQGISGNTIYF. CDR3 coding DNA: TGTGCCAGCAGCTCGCAGGGGATCTCTGGAAACACCATATATTTT.

The genes are TRBV12-3 or TRBV12-4 and TRBJ1-3; D is perhaps TRBD1 (5 bases). V was pared by 3 bases and J by 1 base, with 16 bases between. The CDR3 contains 17 residues. This chain's CDR3 is CASSLRLGVGSGNTIYF. The CDR3 DNA sequence: TGTGCCAGCAGTTTGCGTCTGGGGGTAGGATCTGGAAACACCATATATTTT.

This clonotype was seen at least ten times. This sequence joins TRBV28 and TRBJ1-1, with D maybe TRBD1 (5 bases). Germline V gene sequence: CDR1 MDHEN, CDR2 SYDVKM. This CDR3 comprises 14 residues. V lost 6 bases and J lost 4, with 15 bases in between. For the CDR3, the DNA is TGTGCCAGCAGCCCCGACCAGGGCCGCACTGAAGCTTTCTTT. Translated, it gives CASSPDQGRTEAFF.

The chain joins TRBV24-1 to TRBJ2-4; TRBD2 is a possible D gene (6 bases). Germline-derived CDR1 and CDR2 are KGHDR and SFDVKD. V was shortened by 2 bases and J by 9 bases, with 10 bases between the two germline ends. CDR3 size: 13 residues. The CDR3: CATSDSRGGIQYF. The DNA of the CDR3 is TGTGCCACCAGTGATTCGCGGGGCGGCATTCAGTACTTC.

This clonotype came up many times. This sequence joins TRBV12-3 or TRBV12-4 and TRBJ2-1; D call uncertain. The V end was cut by 7 bases, the J end by 5 bases, with 15 bases between. The CDR3 length is 14 residues. CDR3 nucleotide sequence: TGTGCCAGCATCGATGTGGACCAGAACAATGAGCAGTTCTTC. The encoded protein is CASIDVDQNNEQFF.

This sequence joins TRBV27 and TRBJ2-1, with no clear D. The germline V gene encodes CDR1 MNHEY and CDR2 SMNVEV (reference sequence). This CDR3 has 17 residues. V lost 0 bases and J 0 bases, leaving 12 bases between the germline ends. CDR3 amino acids: CASSLSPGRYSYNEQFF. Here the CDR3 DNA reads TGTGCCAGCAGTTTATCACCAGGACGATACTCCTACAATGAGCAGTTCTTC.

The gene calls are TRBV28 and TRBJ1-1; D gene unclear. This CDR3 contains 11 residues. The V gene's germline CDR1 is MDHEN and CDR2 SYDVKM. V dropped 8 bases and J dropped 4 bases, with 8 bases sitting between them. The CDR3 DNA sequence: TGTGCCAGCCAAGGAGGCACTGAAGCTTTCTTT. It is translated as CASQGGTEAFF.

This clonotype was counted many times. The rearrangement uses TRBV28 and TRBJ2-7; 9 bases fit TRBD1. The trim removed 6 bases at V and 4 bases at J, leaving 10 bases unmatched. Per germline, CDR1 MDHEN and CDR2 SYDVKM. The CDR3 consists of 15 residues. The CDR3 DNA is TGTGCCAGCAGCACGTGGACAGGGGCTGAATACGAGCAGTACTTC. Translated, it gives CASSTWTGAEYEQYF.

Ten or more counts support this clonotype. The rearrangement uses TRBV27 and TRBJ1-2, with 9 bases matching TRBD1. The CDR3 covers 13 residues. Germline V lookup: CDR1 MNHEY, CDR2 SMNVEV (reference sequence). V dropped 8 bases and J dropped 7; count of bases not matched to a gene: 8. The CDR3 DNA reads TGTGCCAGCGCCTTACAGGGGGCCGGTGGCTACACCTTC. Its translation: CASALQGAGGYTF.